Shown below are 9 T cell receptor beta chains from a single sample sequenced in a study of T-cell reconstitution after alpha-beta-depleted transplantation in children. During its preparation, the TCRbeta library received unique molecular identifiers. TCRdb reprocessed the PCR reads with MiXCR, giving one entry per CDR3 protein. The data show almost 600,000 distinct CDR3 sequences, about a quarter seen once. The material sequenced was PBMCs, taken before TCRalphabeta/CD19-depleted stem cell transplant. Source of these receptors: a boy less than two years old with Wiskott-Aldrich syndrome, due to receive a stem cell transplant.

A few counts support this clonotype. The CDR3 DNA follows: TGTGCCAGCTCACCACCGGTCGGGGGGGCCGGGAGCACTGAAGCTTTCTTT. Translating it yields CASSPPVGGAGSTEAFF. This rearrangement joins TRBV18 to TRBJ1-1; possible D gene TRBD1, 6 bases. Trimming took 0 bases from V and 4 from J, leaving 18 bases between them. Germline CDR1 is KGHSH and CDR2 is LQKENI. The CDR3 extends over 17 amino acids. Full variable domain (remainder filled in from reference TRBV18 and TRBJ1-1): NAGVMQNPRHLVRRRGQEARLRCSPMKGHSHVYWYRQLPEEGLKFMVYLQKENIIDESGMPKERFSAEFPKEGPSILRIQQVVRGDSAAYFCASSPPVGGAGSTEAFFGQGTRLTVV.

This clonotype was counted only a few times. The rearrangement links TRBV7-9 to TRBJ2-7; D not resolved. CDR1 is SEHNR, CDR2 FQNEAQ, per germline (reference sequence). Trimming pared 1 base from V and 1 base from J, leaving 8 bases between. The CDR3 is made up of 14 amino acids. CDR3 region: CASSLGAESYEQYF. DNA of the CDR3: TGTGCCAGCAGCTTAGGAGCAGAGTCCTACGAGCAGTACTTC.

V and J are TRBV9 and TRBJ1-4; no definite D call. V gave up 3 bases and J gave up 0 bases, with 18 bases separating them. CDR3 length: 18 amino acids. Germline assignment: CDR1 SGDLS and CDR2 YYNGEE. CDR3 protein: CASSATLLAGATNEKLFF. In nucleotides, the CDR3 is TGTGCCAGCAGCGCCACCCTGCTTGCCGGGGCAACTAATGAAAAACTGTTTTTT.

The CDR3 spells CASSLVSTSNQPQHF. CDR3 coding DNA: TGTGCCAGCAGCTTAGTGTCCACTAGCAATCAGCCCCAGCATTTT. The gene calls are TRBV7-2 and TRBJ1-5; no definite D call. Per germline, CDR1 SGHTA and CDR2 FQGNSA. V lost 1 base and J 0 bases, leaving 7 bases between the germline ends. This CDR3 region has 15 residues.

This chain links TRBV3-1 with TRBJ1-1; D is undetermined. The CDR3 length is 14 residues. V was pared by 4 bases and J by 1 base, with 10 bases between. Germline CDR1 and CDR2: LGHDT and YNNKEL (reference sequence). CDR3 coding DNA: TGTGCCAGCAGCCCGCTGGCTGCGAACACTGAAGCTTTCTTT. Translating it yields CASSPLAANTEAFF.

This clonotype showed up just a few times. The chain joins TRBV28 to TRBJ2-1, with TRBD2 matching over 11 bases. The V and J ends lost 1 base and 13 bases, in that order; junction bases with no gene match: 6. The V gene's germline CDR1 is MDHEN and CDR2 SYDVKM. This CDR3 contains 14 residues. This chain's CDR3 is CASSLSVAGGTQFF. In DNA, the CDR3 is TGTGCCAGCAGTTTATCCGTAGCGGGAGGGACCCAGTTCTTC.

The chain links TRBV7-6 to TRBJ2-5; 8 bases line up with TRBD1. CDR3 size: 15 residues. The germline V gene has CDR1 SGHVS and CDR2 FNYEAQ. J gave up 4 bases and V 8 bases, and 12 bases lay outside the gene matches. Written as DNA, the CDR3 is TGTGCCAGCGGTACGAGCGCAACAGGGGGAGAGACCCAGTACTTC. Translated, it gives CASGTSATGGETQYF.

The genes are TRBV24-1 and TRBJ2-2; a possible D gene is TRBD1 (7 bases). CDR1 KGHDR and CDR2 SFDVKD come from the germline V gene. The CDR3 consists of 15 residues. The V gene lost 6 bases and the J gene lost 7 bases, with 17 bases spanning the gap. CDR3 nucleotide sequence: TGTGCCACCAGTTCAGGAGACAGGGAGGTCGGGGAGCTGTTTTTT. Encoded protein: CATSSGDREVGELFF.

DNA of the CDR3: TGTGCCAGCGGACGGGATGGCGTGAACATTCAGTACTTC. This gives the protein CASGRDGVNIQYF. The chain joins TRBV12-3 or TRBV12-4 to TRBJ2-4; D is possibly TRBD2 (5 bases). The V gene lost 8 bases and the J gene lost 7 bases, with 15 bases spanning the gap. The CDR3 loop spans 13 amino acids.